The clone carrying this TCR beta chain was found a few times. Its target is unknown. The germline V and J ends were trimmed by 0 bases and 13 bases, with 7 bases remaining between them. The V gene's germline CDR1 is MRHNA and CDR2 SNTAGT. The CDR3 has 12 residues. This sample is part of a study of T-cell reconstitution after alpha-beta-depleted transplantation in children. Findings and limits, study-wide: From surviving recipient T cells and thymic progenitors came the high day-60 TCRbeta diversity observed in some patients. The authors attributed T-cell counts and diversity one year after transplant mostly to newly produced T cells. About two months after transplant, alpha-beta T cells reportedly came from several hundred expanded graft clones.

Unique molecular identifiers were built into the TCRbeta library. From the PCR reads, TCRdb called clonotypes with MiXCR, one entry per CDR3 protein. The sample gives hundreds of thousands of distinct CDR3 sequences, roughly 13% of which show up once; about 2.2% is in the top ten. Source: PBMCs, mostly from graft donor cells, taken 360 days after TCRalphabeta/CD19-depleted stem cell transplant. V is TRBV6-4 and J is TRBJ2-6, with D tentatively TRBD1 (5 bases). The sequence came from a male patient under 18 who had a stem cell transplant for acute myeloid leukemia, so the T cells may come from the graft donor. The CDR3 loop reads CASSDSGEVLTF. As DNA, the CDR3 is TGTGCCAGCAGTGACTCAGGGGAAGTCCTGACTTTC.